The 27 T cell receptor beta chains in this list originate from one sample, sequenced in a study of T cell repertoires in cytomegalovirus infection. These receptors are not linked to any known antigen. TCRdb fed the reads into MiXCR, producing one record per CDR3 protein. The repertoire holds about 900,000 distinct CDR3 sequences, roughly 30% seen once, with roughly 13% in the top ten. The starting material was cultured CD8+ T cells from PBMCs, obtained from culture after CMV antigen stimulation. Receptor source: a human donor in good health (CMV status not recorded). Some clones in this sample may be carry-over from other donors' samples.

This chain connects TRBV10-1 to TRBJ1-2; no clear D gene. Trimming took 3 bases from V and 2 from J, leaving 16 bases between them. Germline CDR1 WNHNN, CDR2 SYGVQD (reference sequence). The CDR3 length is 16 residues. In DNA form, the CDR3 reads TGCGCCAGCAGTGACCTCGATATGACACCCAACTATGGCTACACCTTC. It translates to CASSDLDMTPNYGYTF.

This rearrangement joins TRBV28 to TRBJ1-1; D not certain. The CDR3 length is 12 residues. Germline lookup yields CDR1 MDHEN and CDR2 SYDVKM. With 2 bases removed from V and 6 bases from J, the gap between germline ends came to 7 bases. The CDR3 nucleotides read TGTGCCAGCAGTTTAGGACTGTCTGAAGCTTTCTTT. It specifies CASSLGLSEAFF.

CDR3 amino acids: CASRRTPYNEQFF. Written as DNA, the CDR3 is TGTGCCAGCAGAAGGACCCCCTACAATGAGCAGTTCTTC. The chain has TRBV27 and TRBJ2-1; D uncertain. V was clipped by 6 bases and J by 2 bases, with 8 bases between them. The CDR3 is 13 amino acids. Germline CDR1 and CDR2: MNHEY and SMNVEV (reference sequence).

This chain links TRBV19 with TRBJ2-5; D unresolved. This CDR3 has 12 residues. Trimming pared 5 bases from V and 7 bases from J, leaving 11 bases between. Germline CDR1 reads LNHDA; CDR2 reads SQIVND (reference sequence). The CDR3 bases are TGTGCCAGTAGTGGGCCAGAAGGGACCCAGTACTTC. This codes for CASSGPEGTQYF. Full variable domain (missing parts from reference TRBV19 and TRBJ2-5): DGGITQSPKYLFRKEGQNVTLSCEQNLNHDAMYWYRQDPGQGLRLIYYSQIVNDFQKGDIAEGYSVSREKKESFPLTVTSAQKNPTAFYLCASSGPEGTQYFGPGTRLLVL.

Note on this clonotype: Just one base apart from a much larger clone, this may be a read error. The chain uses TRBV7-9 and TRBJ1-1; 9 bases align to TRBD1. Trimming took 4 bases from V and 0 from J; bases not matched to a gene: 3. Germline CDR1 reads SEHNR; CDR2 reads FQNEAQ (reference sequence). This CDR3 comprises 15 residues. DNA for the CDR3: TGTGCCAGCAGCTCCGGGGACAGGGTGAACACTGAAGCTTTCTTT. Its translation is CASSSGDRVNTEAFF.

This clonotype was seen more than once but under ten times. The rearrangement uses TRBV7-2 and TRBJ1-5, with D uncertain. There are 16 residues in the CDR3. V was shortened by 4 bases and J by 5 bases, with 18 bases between the two germline ends. Germline V gene lookup returns CDR1 SGHTA and CDR2 FQGNSA. The CDR3 here is CASSSREEGPDQPQHF. In DNA form, the CDR3 reads TGTGCCAGCAGCTCGAGGGAAGAAGGTCCTGATCAGCCCCAGCATTTT.

In its sample, this clonotype was seen many times. This sequence joins TRBV7-3 and TRBJ1-1; D is unresolved. Looked up from germline, CDR1 is SGHTA and CDR2 is FQGTGA. V was shortened by 3 bases and J by 1 base, with 12 bases between the two germline ends. There are 15 residues in the CDR3. CDR3 protein: CASSFGGGPNTEAFF. CDR3 in DNA: TGTGCCAGCAGCTTTGGTGGAGGTCCGAACACTGAAGCTTTCTTT.

About this clonotype itself: One end of the junction fails to match germline, which may point to a read error. This CDR3 is CASSQDGRGSGELFF. The CDR3 region has the DNA TGTGCCAGCAGTCAAGATGGGCGGGGCTCCGGGGAGCTGTTTTTT. The chain combines TRBV4-2 with TRBJ2-2; TRBD2 is a possible D gene (6 bases). There are 15 residues in the CDR3. Germline V gene data show CDR1 as LGHNA and CDR2 as YNFKEQ.

This clonotype was seen more than once but under ten times. The chain couples TRBV29-1 to TRBJ2-2; D is undetermined. V was clipped by 6 bases and J by 0 bases, with 5 bases between them. The CDR3 runs 12 residues. CDR1 is SQVTM, CDR2 ANQGSEA, per germline. The CDR3, as DNA: TGCAGCGTGGCATCGAACACCGGGGAGCTGTTTTTT. Translation: CSVASNTGELFF.

This clonotype turned up a few times. CDR3 loop: CASTGQGDGYTF. CDR3 nucleotides: TGTGCCAGCACCGGACAGGGAGATGGCTACACCTTC. V gene TRBV6-6 combines with J gene TRBJ1-2; TRBD1 matches 8 bases. The CDR3 has 12 residues. V lost 7 bases, J lost 6 bases, and 4 bases stayed unmatched. CDR1 is MNHNY, CDR2 SVGAGI, per germline (reference sequence).

The V gene is TRBV7-2, the J gene TRBJ2-3; D is possibly TRBD2 (6 bases). Germline V gene sequence: CDR1 SGHTA, CDR2 FQGNSA. This CDR3 is 18 amino acids long. V shed 1 base and J shed 6 bases, with 23 bases lying between them. The CDR3 coding sequence is TGTGCCAGCAGCTTAGACGGCCGGATGAGCGGGTTACAGGATACGCAGTATTTT. Encoded protein: CASSLDGRMSGLQDTQYF.

This clonotype was seen a single time. The V gene is TRBV4-2, the J gene TRBJ1-6; 11 bases are shared with TRBD1. The V segment lost 5 bases and the J segment 6 bases; nucleotides outside the gene matches: 6. CDR1 and CDR2 (germline): LGHNA, YNFKEQ. The CDR3 is 16 amino acids. DNA of the CDR3: TGTGCCAGCAGCTTCGAGGGACAGGGGGGTAATTCACCCCTCCACTTT. Protein sequence: CASSFEGQGGNSPLHF.

In this sample, this clonotype turned up a few times. The genes are TRBV10-3 and TRBJ2-5; D is possibly TRBD1 (5 bases). The V end was cut by 4 bases, the J end by 5 bases, with 8 bases between. CDR3 length equals 12 residues. Germline loops: CDR1 ENHRY, CDR2 SYGVKD. CDR3 sequence: CAISAPGETQYF. The CDR3 nucleotides read TGTGCCATCAGTGCCCCAGGGGAGACCCAGTACTTC.

This chain joins TRBV7-9 and TRBJ1-2; possibly TRBD1 for D (6 bases). This CDR3 comprises 15 residues. The V gene's germline CDR1 is SEHNR and CDR2 FQNEAQ (reference sequence). The V end was cut by 5 bases, the J end by 0 bases, with 13 bases between. As DNA, the CDR3 is TGTGCCAGCAGCGAGGGGGTTAGGACTAACTATGGCTACACCTTC. This gives the protein CASSEGVRTNYGYTF.

The chain has TRBV4-1 and TRBJ1-2, with a tentative D call TRBD1 (5 bases). This CDR3 has 14 residues. V was clipped by 4 bases and J by 3 bases, with 12 bases between them. Germline loops: CDR1 MGHRA, CDR2 YSYEKL. The CDR3 here is CASSPTQDYYGYTF. For the CDR3, the DNA is TGCGCCAGCAGCCCTACACAGGACTACTATGGCTACACCTTC.

Written as DNA, the CDR3 is TGTGCCAGCAGCTTCGAGGGGCCAACAGCCGGGGAGCTGTTTTTT. This codes for CASSFEGPTAGELFF. J is TRBJ2-2 and V is TRBV7-6, with D perhaps given as TRBD1 or TRBD2 (5 bases each). V was shortened by 3 bases and J by 6 bases, with 14 bases between the two germline ends. This CDR3 spans 15 amino acids. Looked up from germline, CDR1 is SGHVS and CDR2 is FNYEAQ.

This clonotype was seen more than once but under ten times. The chain recombines TRBV6-5 with TRBJ1-1; 7 positions match TRBD1. The CDR3 extends over 16 amino acids. With V trimmed by 0 bases and J by 2 bases, 6 bases remained unmatched. The germline V gene encodes CDR1 MNHEY and CDR2 SVGAGI. The CDR3 bases are TGTGCCAGCAGTTACTCGGGAGGGGGCGGCAACACTGAAGCTTTCTTT. Amino acids: CASSYSGGGGNTEAFF.

This clonotype was detected a few times. The V gene is TRBV10-1, the J gene TRBJ1-1; possible D gene TRBD1, 5 bases. The CDR3 sequence is 15 residues long. V was cut by 2 bases and J by 1 base, with 11 bases left in between. From germline, CDR1 is WNHNN and CDR2 SYGVQD (reference sequence). CDR3 in amino acids: CASSEDRPPNTEAFF. CDR3 coding DNA: TGCGCCAGCAGTGAGGACAGACCTCCGAACACTGAAGCTTTCTTT.

This clonotype has only one observation. The chain uses TRBV7-2 and TRBJ2-4, with TRBD1 identical over 8 bases. Germline loops: CDR1 SGHTA, CDR2 FQGNSA. V lost 2 bases and J lost 2; bases outside the gene matches: 14. CDR3 length: 19 amino acids. The CDR3 sequence is CASSLSGQALTRTKNIQYF. The CDR3 DNA sequence: TGTGCCAGCAGCTTATCGGGACAGGCCTTGACCCGGACCAAAAACATTCAGTACTTC.

In this sample, this clonotype turned up a few times. This chain uses TRBV7-6 with TRBJ2-2; 7 bases are shared with TRBD2. The CDR3 has 15 amino acids. The germline V gene encodes CDR1 SGHVS and CDR2 FNYEAQ. V dropped 4 bases and J dropped 3; count of bases not matched to a gene: 5. CDR3 amino acids: CASSSGGIDTGELFF. CDR3 DNA: TGTGCCAGCAGCTCGGGGGGTATCGACACCGGGGAGCTGTTTTTT.

The chain couples TRBV7-9 to TRBJ1-4, with D possibly being TRBD1 (5 bases). V gave up 7 bases and J gave up 0 bases, with 15 bases separating them. Per germline, CDR1 SEHNR and CDR2 FQNEAQ (reference sequence). The length of the CDR3 is 16 residues. The CDR3 DNA reads TGTGCCAGCATCCATGGGGGGTTTGCAACTAATGAAAAACTGTTTTTT. This gives the protein CASIHGGFATNEKLFF.

This chain links TRBV6-6 with TRBJ2-3, with D maybe TRBD2 (7 bases). Germline lookup yields CDR1 MNHNY and CDR2 SVGAGI (reference sequence). Trimming removed 2 bases at V and 2 bases at J, with 14 bases between. This CDR3 comprises 16 residues. CDR3 DNA sequence: TGTGCCAGCAGTTACCCGGGGGGCCCCACCACAGATACGCAGTATTTT. Translated, it gives CASSYPGGPTTDTQYF.

The chain recombines TRBV10-3 with TRBJ1-1; no reliable D call. The CDR3 has 13 amino acids. The germline gives CDR1 ENHRY, CDR2 SYGVKD. Trimming stripped 4 bases from V and 0 bases from J, with 6 bases between. The CDR3, as DNA: TGTGCCATCAGTGGGCAGATGAACACTGAAGCTTTCTTT. This encodes CAISGQMNTEAFF.

In its sample, this clonotype was seen many times. CDR3: CASSQDHRDNLREQFF. The CDR3, as DNA: TGCGCCAGCAGCCAAGATCATCGAGACAACCTTCGAGAGCAGTTCTTC. The V call is TRBV4-3, the J call TRBJ2-1; no clear D gene. This CDR3 has 16 amino acids. In germline, CDR1 is LGHNA, CDR2 YSLEER. Trimming pared 0 bases from V and 10 bases from J, leaving 19 bases between.

V usage is TRBV3-1 and J usage is TRBJ2-7, with TRBD1 matching over 7 bases. In germline, CDR1 is LGHDT, CDR2 YNNKEL (reference sequence). After removal of 3 bases from V and 3 bases from J, the junction contained 5 bases not matched to a gene. This CDR3 spans 14 amino acids. CDR3 loop: CASSHENRGYEQYF. The CDR3 DNA reads as TGTGCCAGCAGCCACGAGAACAGGGGCTACGAGCAGTACTTC.

The chain recombines TRBV28 with TRBJ2-5; no definite D call. CDR3 length: 14 residues. Per the germline V gene, CDR1 is MDHEN and CDR2 is SYDVKM. Trimming removed 7 bases from V and 4 bases from J, with 16 bases in between. In DNA, the CDR3 is TGTGCCAGCACCGAAATGGGGATCCGAGAGACCCAGTACTTC. Translating gives CASTEMGIRETQYF.

This clonotype was recorded a few times. CDR3 sequence reads: CASSLDQGGNYGYTF. Here the CDR3 DNA reads TGTGCCAGCAGTTTGGATCAGGGAGGCAACTATGGCTACACCTTC. V usage is TRBV27 and J usage is TRBJ1-2, with D possibly matching TRBD1 (5 bases). CDR3 size: 15 residues. The germline V and J ends were trimmed by 3 bases and 2 bases, with 13 bases remaining between them. The germline gives CDR1 MNHEY, CDR2 SMNVEV (reference sequence).